The source of this T cell receptor (beta chain) is a study of blood T cell repertoires in COVID-19. The protocol was immunoSEQ multiplex PCR, while the TCRdb copy is restricted to in-frame clones and leaves out a portion. The sample yields 200,000 to 300,000 clones, more than 85% seen once. CDR3 size: 14 residues. The V end was cut by 0 bases, the J end by 6 bases, with 11 bases between. The germline V gene encodes CDR1 SGHDN and CDR2 FVKESK. This rearrangement joins TRBV14 to TRBJ2-5; D uncertain. The TCR comes from a person under 35 with COVID-19, enrolled during active disease. The source material was peripheral blood. The CDR3 region is CASSQEGSYQTQYF. Here the CDR3 DNA reads TGTGCCAGCAGCCAAGAGGGTAGCTATCAGACCCAGTACTTC.